One and the same sample provided the 18 T cell receptor beta chains below, sequenced in a study of human T cells and chemical hapten exposure. The time point is: pre-sensitization, week 0. The treatment here: therapeutic diphenylcyclopropenone sensitization with weekly scalp DPC. TCRdb re-called the RACE reads with MiXCR, one entry per CDR3 protein. This sample yields under 400,000 distinct CDR3 sequences, of which approximately 5% are seen a single time; 2.5% to 3% belongs to the top ten. The sequences come from whole blood, collected in connection with sensitization to the hapten diphenylcyclopropenone (DPC). The source is a woman between 50 and 59 years old with alopecia areata. Some clones in this sample may be carry-over from other donors' samples.

The V and J genes are TRBV7-9 and TRBJ1-1; tentative D call: TRBD1 (5 bases). Trimming cost V 0 bases and J 1 base, with 12 bases left between them. Germline V lookup: CDR1 SEHNR, CDR2 FQNEAQ (reference sequence). This CDR3 spans 16 amino acids. CDR3 region: CASSLADGGKNTEAFF. The CDR3, as DNA: TGTGCCAGCAGCTTAGCGGACGGGGGTAAGAACACTGAAGCTTTCTTT.

Concerning this clonotype: This may arise from a read error, as a much more abundant clone is one base away. The chain is built from TRBV7-2 and TRBJ1-5, with 8 bases aligning to TRBD1. This CDR3 region has 15 residues. Germline CDR1 is SGHTA and CDR2 is FQGNSA. CDR3 nucleotides: TGTGCCAGCAGCTCAAGACAGGGGCCCAATCAGCCCCGGCATTTT. This translates into CASSSRQGPNQPRHF.

The V call is TRBV5-1, the J call TRBJ2-6; D is tentatively TRBD1 or TRBD2 (5 bases each). Trimming took off 2 bases at V and 4 bases at J, with 13 bases between the two ends. Germline V gene lookup returns CDR1 SGHRS and CDR2 YFSETQ. The CDR3 totals 16 residues. As DNA, the CDR3 is TGCGCCAGCAGCTTTGCTGGGGGTTCGGGGGCCAACGTCCTGACTTTC. Translation gives CASSFAGGSGANVLTF.

This clonotype was observed many times. V gene TRBV4-1 combines with J gene TRBJ2-4; 12 bases line up with TRBD2. V was clipped by 1 base and J by 0 bases; unmatched bases: 7. Looked up from germline, CDR1 is MGHRA and CDR2 is YSYEKL. This CDR3 spans 19 amino acids. In DNA, the CDR3 is TGCGCCAGCAGCCAAGGGACTAGCGGGGTCGTACTAGCCAAAAACATTCAGTACTTC. Its protein product is CASSQGTSGVVLAKNIQYF.

The genes are TRBV6-4 and TRBJ1-2, with D unclear. The CDR3 extends over 12 amino acids. Germline values: CDR1 MRHNA, CDR2 SNTAGT. The V end was cut by 3 bases, the J end by 8 bases, with 10 bases between. CDR3 sequence reads: CASSDAGLGYTF. The CDR3 DNA follows: TGTGCCAGCAGTGATGCCGGTCTAGGCTACACCTTC.

This chain links TRBV7-9 with TRBJ2-3; 9 nucleotides match TRBD1. V lost 5 bases and J lost 4; bases outside the gene matches: 4. Germline V gives CDR1 SEHNR, CDR2 FQNEAQ (reference sequence). The CDR3 runs 14 residues. CDR3 DNA sequence: TGTGCCAGCAGCCCGACAGGGGGGGCAGATACGCAGTATTTT. Translating it yields CASSPTGGADTQYF.

This clonotype was counted between two and nine times. This rearrangement joins TRBV12-3 or TRBV12-4 to TRBJ1-6; D is unclear. The CDR3 totals 12 residues. With 5 bases removed from V and 10 bases from J, the gap between germline ends came to 9 bases. The CDR3 DNA reads TGTGCCAGCAGTCCCTATCAATCACCCCTCCACTTT. Translation: CASSPYQSPLHF.

This clonotype has a handful of counts. Germline and junction disagree at one end, which may indicate a read error. The genes are TRBV3-1 and TRBJ1-2, with TRBD1 as a possible D gene (6 bases). The CDR3 runs to 17 residues. Germline V gene data show CDR1 as LGHDT and CDR2 as YNNKEL (reference sequence). The CDR3 protein is CASTQSGTTIFFYGYTF. The CDR3 DNA reads TGTGCCAGCACCCAATCGGGGACAACCATCTTTTTCTATGGCTACACCTTC.

Many counts were recorded for this clonotype. This sequence joins TRBV4-1 and TRBJ1-5; no reliable D call. V shed 0 bases and J shed 0 bases, with 15 bases lying between them. The CDR3 covers 18 residues. CDR1 is MGHRA and CDR2 is YSYEKL in the germline V gene. The CDR3 reads CASSQDGRAFDSNQPQHF. The CDR3 DNA is TGCGCCAGCAGCCAAGACGGCCGCGCTTTTGATAGCAATCAGCCCCAGCATTTT.

This clonotype was seen at least ten times. This chain uses TRBV29-1 with TRBJ1-4, with a possible D match to TRBD1 (5 bases). Trimming took 1 base from V and 4 from J, leaving 13 bases between them. Germline V gives CDR1 SQVTM, CDR2 ANQGSEA. The CDR3 contains 15 residues. DNA of the CDR3: TGCAGCGTTGAAGGTCAGGGTTTCGGTAATGAAAAACTGTTTTTT. The encoded protein is CSVEGQGFGNEKLFF. Filled out from reference TRBV29-1 and TRBJ1-4, the complete variable domain reads SAVISQKPSRDICQRGTSLTIQCQVDSQVTMMFWYRQQPGQSLTLIATANQGSEATYESGFVIDKFPISRPNLTFSTLTVSNMSPEDSSIYLCSVEGQGFGNEKLFFGSGTQLSVL.

This clonotype was seen repeatedly, ten times or more. The rearrangement uses TRBV4-1 and TRBJ2-7; TRBD2 agrees at 9 bases. CDR1 is MGHRA and CDR2 is YSYEKL in the germline V gene. V dropped 4 bases and J dropped 4; count of bases not matched to a gene: 14. This CDR3 comprises 17 residues. In DNA form, the CDR3 reads TGCGCCAGCAGCCCGACGAGATGGGCTAGCGGGGAGTACGAGCAGTACTTC. This codes for CASSPTRWASGEYEQYF.

In its sample, this clonotype was seen many times. The chain carries TRBV6-2 or TRBV6-3 and TRBJ2-6; D not resolved. The CDR3 is made up of 15 amino acids. From germline, CDR1 is MNHEY and CDR2 SVGEGT. V was pared by 2 bases and J by 2 bases, with 7 bases between. The CDR3, as DNA: TGTGCCAGCAGTTACGGGCTAGCTGGGGCCAACGTCCTGACTTTC. Translating it yields CASSYGLAGANVLTF.

This clonotype has at least ten counts. V usage is TRBV7-9 and J usage is TRBJ2-5; no reliable D call. There are 12 residues in the CDR3. Germline-derived CDR1 and CDR2 are SEHNR and FQNEAQ (reference sequence). The ends were cut back, 8 bases at V and 5 bases at J, with 12 bases in the middle. The CDR3 is CASSGGVETQYF. Here the CDR3 DNA reads TGTGCCAGCTCCGGCGGCGTGGAGACCCAGTACTTC.

Ten or more counts support this clonotype. This rearrangement joins TRBV4-1 to TRBJ2-3; TRBD1 is a possible D gene (5 bases). The V end was cut by 0 bases, the J end by 1 base, with 11 bases between. Germline CDR1 MGHRA, CDR2 YSYEKL. The CDR3 consists of 16 residues. CDR3 DNA: TGCGCCAGCAGCCAAGAGGGGCTCCGGCGCACAGATACGCAGTATTTT. It yields the protein CASSQEGLRRTDTQYF.

The sample holds a few counts of this clonotype. This chain links TRBV20-1 with TRBJ1-1; 8 bases line up with TRBD1. This CDR3 is built from 14 residues. V shed 2 bases, J shed 5 bases, and the junction held 7 bases outside the gene matches. Germline loops: CDR1 DFQATT, CDR2 SNEGSKA (reference sequence). CDR3 DNA sequence: TGCAGTGCTAGAATAGGACAGGGCGGAACTGAAGCTTTCTTT. Translated, it gives CSARIGQGGTEAFF.

This clonotype was observed a few times. V usage is TRBV27 and J usage is TRBJ2-1; the match to TRBD2 covers 12 bases. The trim removed 5 bases at V and 6 bases at J, leaving 8 bases unmatched. Germline assignment: CDR1 MNHEY and CDR2 SMNVEV (reference sequence). The CDR3 has 16 amino acids. CDR3 coding DNA: TGTGCCAGCAGTCCGAGGACTAGCGGGACCTTCAATGAGCAGTTCTTC. Protein: CASSPRTSGTFNEQFF.

The chain carries TRBV13 and TRBJ2-7; D not resolved. Per germline, CDR1 PRHDT and CDR2 FYEKMQ (reference sequence). V lost 0 bases, J lost 5 bases, and 8 bases lay in between. This CDR3 spans 13 amino acids. This CDR3 reads CASSLGLLDEQYF. In DNA form, the CDR3 reads TGTGCCAGCAGCTTAGGCCTCTTGGACGAGCAGTACTTC. Variable domain in full (rest from reference TRBV13 and TRBJ2-7): AAGVIQSPRHLIKEKRETATLKCYPIPRHDTVYWYQQGPGQDPQFLISFYEKMQSDKGSIPDRFSAQQFSDYHSELNMSSLELGDSALYFCASSLGLLDEQYFGPGTRLTVT.

This clonotype was recorded many times. The chain is built from TRBV6-2 or TRBV6-3 and TRBJ2-5; tentatively, D is TRBD2 (5 bases). CDR3 length equals 12 residues. Germline lookup yields CDR1 MNHEY and CDR2 SVGEGT. V gave up 2 bases and J gave up 4 bases, with 5 bases separating them. The CDR3: CASSYGGETQYF. DNA of the CDR3: TGTGCCAGCAGTTACGGAGGAGAGACCCAGTACTTC.